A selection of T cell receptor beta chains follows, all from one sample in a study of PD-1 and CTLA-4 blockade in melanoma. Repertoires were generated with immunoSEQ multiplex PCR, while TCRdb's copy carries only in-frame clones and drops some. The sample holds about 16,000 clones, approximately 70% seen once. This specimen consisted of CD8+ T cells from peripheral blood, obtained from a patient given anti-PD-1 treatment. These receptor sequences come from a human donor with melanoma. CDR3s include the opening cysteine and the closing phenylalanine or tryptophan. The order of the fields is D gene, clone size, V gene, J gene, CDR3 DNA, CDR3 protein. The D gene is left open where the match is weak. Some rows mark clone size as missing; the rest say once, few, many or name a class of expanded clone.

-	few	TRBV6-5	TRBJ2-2	TGTGCCACAACCCACGCCAGGGACACCGGGGAGCTGTTTTTT	CATTHARDTGELFF
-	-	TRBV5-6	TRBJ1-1	TGTGCCAGCAGCTTGGGGACATCTGAAGCTTTCTTT	CASSLGTSEAFF
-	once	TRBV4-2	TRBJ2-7	TGTGCCAGCAGCTCTCCCGGGACGGTATCCTACGAGCAGTACTTC	CASSSPGTVSYEQYF
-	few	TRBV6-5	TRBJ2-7	TGTGCCAGCAGACGGGGACTCGACAGCTCCTACGAGCAGTACTTC	CASRRGLDSSYEQYF
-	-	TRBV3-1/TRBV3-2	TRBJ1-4	TGTGCCAGCAGCCAAGATCCCGCAGGAGTTAGGTTGATTGAAAAACTGTTTTTT	CASSQDPAGVRLIEKLFF
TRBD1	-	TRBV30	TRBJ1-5	TGTGCCTGGAGTGAGGGGACAGGGCGAGGGGGCAATCAGCCCCAGCATTTT	CAWSEGTGRGGNQPQHF
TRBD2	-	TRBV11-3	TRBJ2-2	TGTGCCAGCAGCAGCCGCGGGGCTAGCGGGAACACCGGGGAGCTGTTTTTT	CASSSRGASGNTGELFF
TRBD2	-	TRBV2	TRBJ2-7	TGTGCCAGCAGTTTCCTTCCGACTAGCTCAGAGAAGAGCGAGCAGTACTTC	CASSFLPTSSEKSEQYF
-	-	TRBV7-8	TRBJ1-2	TGTGCCAGCAGCTTAGGGGGTTTCTATGGCTACACCTTC	CASSLGGFYGYTF
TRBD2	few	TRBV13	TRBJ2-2	TGTGCCAGCAGCCTACCCTCGGGACTAGCGAGCGGGGAGCTGTTTTTT	CASSLPSGLASGELFF
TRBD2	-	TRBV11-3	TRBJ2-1	TGTGCCAGCAGCTTAGAGCGGGCGGGAGGCTCCTACAATGAGCAGTTCTTC	CASSLERAGGSYNEQFF
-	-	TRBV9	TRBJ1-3	TGTGCCAGCACTACAGAAGAATCTGGAAACACCATATATTTT	CASTTEESGNTIYF
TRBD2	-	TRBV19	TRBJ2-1	TGTGCCAGTAGTATTAGCGGGAGCTCCTACAATGAGCAGTTCTTC	CASSISGSSYNEQFF
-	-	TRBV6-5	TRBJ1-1	TGTGCCAGCAGCTTGGGCGCTCCGGAAACTGAAGCTTTCTTT	CASSLGAPETEAFF
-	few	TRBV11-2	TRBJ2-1	TGTGCCAGCAGCTTAGAGGCAGGGTCCTACAATGAGCAGTTCTTC	CASSLEAGSYNEQFF
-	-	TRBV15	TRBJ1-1	TGTGCCACCAGCAGACAGGGGAACACTGAAGCTTTCTTT	CATSRQGNTEAFF
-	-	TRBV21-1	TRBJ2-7	TGTGCCAGCAGCAAAGTAAAGCAAGAACCGTTCCTCTACGAGCAGTACTTC	CASSKVKQEPFLYEQYF
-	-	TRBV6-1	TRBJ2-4	TGTGCCAGCAGTGATAACATTCAGTACTTC	CASSDNIQYF
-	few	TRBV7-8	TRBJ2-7	TGTGCCAGCAGCTTAAGGACGGAGACCTACGAGCAGTACTTC	CASSLRTETYEQYF
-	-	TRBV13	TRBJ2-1	TGTGCCAGCAGCTCCGAATTGGACGGTGGTGGAGCAGTAGGGAATGAGCAGTTCTTC	CASSSELDGGGAVGNEQFF
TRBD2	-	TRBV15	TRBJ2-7	TGTGCCACCAGCAGAACTTGGTCGGCTAGCGGAACCTACGAGCAGTACTTC	CATSRTWSASGTYEQYF
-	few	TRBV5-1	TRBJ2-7	TGCGCCAGCAGCTATGACAGCTACGAGCAGTACTTC	CASSYDSYEQYF
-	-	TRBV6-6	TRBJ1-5	TGTGCCAGCAGTTACTCCCAGGGAAGTCAGCCCCAGCATTTT	CASSYSQGSQPQHF
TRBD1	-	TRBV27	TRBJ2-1	TGTGCCAGCGCCCGGGACAGGGGGGTTAATGAGCAGTTCTTC	CASARDRGVNEQFF
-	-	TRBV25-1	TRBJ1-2	TGTGCCAGCAGTGAGATTAACAGGGATGGGGGCTACACCTTC	CASSEINRDGGYTF
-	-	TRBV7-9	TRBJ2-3	TGTGCCAGCAGCTTAATCCTCGGAGGGCATACGCAGTATTTT	CASSLILGGHTQYF
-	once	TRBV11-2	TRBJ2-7	TGTGCCAGCAGCTCTCCAGGCGAGGGGGGATACGAGCAGTACTTC	CASSSPGEGGYEQYF
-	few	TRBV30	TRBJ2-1	TGTGCCTGGATCAGCGGGTCGTGGGGCAATGAGCAGTTCTTC	CAWISGSWGNEQFF
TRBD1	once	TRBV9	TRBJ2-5	TGTGCCAGCAGCGTAGAGGGGGCCGGGGAGACCCAGTACTTC	CASSVEGAGETQYF
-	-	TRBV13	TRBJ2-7	TGTGCCAGCAGCTTAGGGACAGCTACCTACGAGCAGTACTTC	CASSLGTATYEQYF
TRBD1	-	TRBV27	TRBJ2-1	TGTGCCAGCAGTTTACTTAAACCGGGACAGGAGTTAGATGAGCAGTTCTTC	CASSLLKPGQELDEQFF
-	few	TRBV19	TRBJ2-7	TGTGCCAGTAGTATAGGCTGGACACGTCTCTCCTACGAGCAGTACTTC	CASSIGWTRLSYEQYF
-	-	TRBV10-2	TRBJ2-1	TGCGCCAGCAGTGAGTCAAGGACTCTCATGGGCCATGAGCAGTTCTTC	CASSESRTLMGHEQFF
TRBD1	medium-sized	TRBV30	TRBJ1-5	TGTGCCTGGAGTGTTACCGCTGGACCGGGACAGGGCAATCAGCCCCAGCATTTT	CAWSVTAGPGQGNQPQHF
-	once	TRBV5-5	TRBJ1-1	TGTGCCAGCAGCTTGGACAGCTCGAACACTGAAGCTTTCTTT	CASSLDSSNTEAFF
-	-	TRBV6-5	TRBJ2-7	TGTGCCAGCAGTTACTCGACGGGTACGCCCACCTACGAGCAGTACTTC	CASSYSTGTPTYEQYF
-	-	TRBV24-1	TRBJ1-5	TGTGCCACCAGTGCGGGGCGGAATCAGCCCCAGCATTTT	CATSAGRNQPQHF
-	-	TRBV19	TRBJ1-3	TGTGCCAGTAAATCTAGGGGGTTCTCTGGAAACACCATATATTTT	CASKSRGFSGNTIYF
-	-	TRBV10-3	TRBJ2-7	TGTGCCATCCACCGGGGATCCGAGCAGTACTTC	CAIHRGSEQYF
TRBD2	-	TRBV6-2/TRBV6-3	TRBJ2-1	TGTGCCAGCAGTTTGTATTCTAGCGGGAGTTGGGGGTTCTTC	CASSLYSSGSWGFF
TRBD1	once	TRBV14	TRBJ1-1	TGTGCCAGCAGCAAACAGGGGGCCACTGAAGCTTTCTTT	CASSKQGATEAFF
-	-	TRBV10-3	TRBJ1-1	TGTGCCATCAGTGAACAAGGGGGTGGGGACACTGAAGCTTTCTTT	CAISEQGGGDTEAFF
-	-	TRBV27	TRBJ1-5	TGTGCCAGCAGTTCATGGACCAATCAGCCCCAGCATTTT	CASSSWTNQPQHF
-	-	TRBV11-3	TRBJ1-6	TGTGCCAGCAGCTCCTATAATTCACCCCTCCACTTT	CASSSYNSPLHF
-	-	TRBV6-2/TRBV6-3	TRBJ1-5	TGTGCCAGCAGTTACGTACGGGGATGGGGCAATCAGCCCCAGCATTTT	CASSYVRGWGNQPQHF
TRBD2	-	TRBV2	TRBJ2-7	TGTGCCAGCATGGGGGCGGGGGGCTCCAACGAGCAGTACTTC	CASMGAGGSNEQYF
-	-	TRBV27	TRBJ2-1	TGTGCCAGCAGTTTACTGACTGGCGGGGCCTACAATGAGCAGTTCTTC	CASSLLTGGAYNEQFF
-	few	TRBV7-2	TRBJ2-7	TGTGCCAGCAGCTTTTCTGGCGGAACCTACGAGCAGTACTTC	CASSFSGGTYEQYF
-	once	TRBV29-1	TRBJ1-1	TGCAGCGTTGAATGGGCGGACACCAACACTGAAGCTTTCTTT	CSVEWADTNTEAFF
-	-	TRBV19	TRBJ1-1	TGTGCCAGTAGTTACTTGAACACTGAAGCTTTCTTT	CASSYLNTEAFF
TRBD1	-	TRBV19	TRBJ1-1	TGTGCCAGTAGCGCCGTGGGGACAGGGGTTAAGAACACTGAAGCTTTCTTT	CASSAVGTGVKNTEAFF
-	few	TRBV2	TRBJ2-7	TGTGCCAGCAGTGAAAGGGGGGGCGGTTTGTTCTACGAGCAGTACTTC	CASSERGGGLFYEQYF